This T cell receptor beta chain was identified in a study of PD-1 blockade in classical Hodgkin lymphoma. Study results and caveats: Healthy donors reportedly exceeded newly diagnosed patients in baseline TCR diversity. A significant rise in TCR diversity was seen by C4D1 for CD4+ cells but not for CD8+ cells. Complete responders' diversity at baseline resembled that of newly diagnosed patients.

The CDR3 runs 14 residues. Trimming took 1 base from V and 3 from J, leaving 10 bases between them. Germline CDR1 is SGHAT and CDR2 is FQNNGV. Every patient was affected by relapse after autologous stem cell transplantation, while exposure to brentuximab vedotin was not uniform. As concerns this clone: Its antigen is not known.

TCRdb's table, derived via immunoSEQ multiplex PCR, lists solely in-frame clones and lacks some. Among 45,000 to 50,000 clones listed, around 81% were seen once. The clonotype comes from a human donor with classical Hodgkin lymphoma. The sequenced sample was peripheral blood mononuclear cells (PBMCs), obtained before the second cycle of nivolumab. The chain joins TRBV11-2 to TRBJ2-7, with a possible D match to TRBD1 (6 bases). The CDR3 sequence: CASSLVQGFYEQYF. As DNA, the CDR3 is TGTGCCAGCAGCTTAGTTCAGGGGTTCTACGAGCAGTACTTC.